This T cell receptor (beta chain) stems from a study of shared clonotypes between healthy human individuals. Study in general: The cohort comprised a couple of women and a few men. Their ages spanned 18 to 49 years.

Only in-frame clones appear in the TCRdb table, and some are missing; sequencing was by immunoSEQ multiplex PCR. The data contain about 1.5 million clones, under 99% of them singletons. The V gene's germline CDR1 is SNHLY and CDR2 FYNNEI. The CDR3 totals 14 residues. Trimming left V 6 bases short and J 5 bases short, with 13 bases between. The chain links TRBV2 to TRBJ2-2, with D perhaps TRBD1 or TRBD2 (5 bases each). This clonotype was obtained from a man under 40 in good health. The sample comprised naive CD4+ T cells sorted from blood. Subset specified: CD45RA+ positively selected. DNA for the CDR3: TGTGCCAGCAGCGGGGCAGGGTGGACCGGGGAGCTGTTTTTT. Protein sequence: CASSGAGWTGELFF. Full variable domain (missing parts from reference TRBV2 and TRBJ2-2): EPEVTQTPSHQVTQMGQEVILRCVPISNHLYFYWYRQILGQKVEFLVSFYNNEISEKSEIFDDQFSVERPDGSNFTLKIRSTKLEDSAMYFCASSGAGWTGELFFGEGSRLTVL.